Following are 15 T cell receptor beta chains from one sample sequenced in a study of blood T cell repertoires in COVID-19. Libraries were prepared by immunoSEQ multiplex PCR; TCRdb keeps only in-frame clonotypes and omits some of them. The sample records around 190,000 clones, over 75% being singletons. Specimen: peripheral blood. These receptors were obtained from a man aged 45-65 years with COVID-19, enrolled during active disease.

The CDR3 DNA sequence: TGTGCCAGTAGTAGGGACAGGGGGAATGCAGATACGCAGTATTTT. Its translation is CASSRDRGNADTQYF. The chain carries TRBV19 and TRBJ2-3, with 11 bases that match TRBD1. The CDR3 covers 15 residues. Germline CDR1 reads LNHDA; CDR2 reads SQIVND (reference sequence). V lost 4 bases to trimming and J lost 4 bases; unmatched junction nucleotides: 4.

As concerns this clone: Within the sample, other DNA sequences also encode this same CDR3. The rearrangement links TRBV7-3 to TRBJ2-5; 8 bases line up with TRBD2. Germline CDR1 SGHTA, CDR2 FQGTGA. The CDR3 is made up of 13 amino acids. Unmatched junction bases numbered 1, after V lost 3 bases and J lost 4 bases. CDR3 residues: CASSLAGGETQYF. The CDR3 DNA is TGTGCCAGCAGCTTGGCGGGGGGAGAGACCCAGTACTTC.

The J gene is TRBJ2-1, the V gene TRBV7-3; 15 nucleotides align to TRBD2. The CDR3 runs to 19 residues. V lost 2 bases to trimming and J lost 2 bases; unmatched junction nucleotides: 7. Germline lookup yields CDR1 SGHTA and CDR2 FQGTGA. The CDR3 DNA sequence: TGTGCCAGCAGCTTAGGACTAGCGGGAGGGCTGCCGCCCTACAATGAGCAGTTCTTC. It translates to CASSLGLAGGLPPYNEQFF.

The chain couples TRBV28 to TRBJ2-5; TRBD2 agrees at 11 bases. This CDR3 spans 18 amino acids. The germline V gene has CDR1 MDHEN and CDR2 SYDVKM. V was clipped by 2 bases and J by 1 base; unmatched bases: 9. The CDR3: CASSLNSGRAVGQETQYF. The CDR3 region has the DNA TGTGCCAGCAGTTTAAATAGCGGGAGGGCCGTGGGCCAAGAGACCCAGTACTTC.

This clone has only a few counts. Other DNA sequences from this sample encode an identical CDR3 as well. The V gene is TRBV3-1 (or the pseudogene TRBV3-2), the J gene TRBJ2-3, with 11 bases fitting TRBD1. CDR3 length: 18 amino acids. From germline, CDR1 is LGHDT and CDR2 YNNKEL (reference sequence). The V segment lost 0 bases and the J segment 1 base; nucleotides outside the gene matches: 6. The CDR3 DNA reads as TGTGCCAGCAGCCAAGATTGGGGACAGGGGGTCGGCACAGATACGCAGTATTTT. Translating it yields CASSQDWGQGVGTDTQYF.

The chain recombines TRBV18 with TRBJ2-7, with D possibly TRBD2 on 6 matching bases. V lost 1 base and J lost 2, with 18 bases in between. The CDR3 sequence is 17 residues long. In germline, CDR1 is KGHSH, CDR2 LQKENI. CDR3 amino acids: CASSPQVGRKRAYEQYF. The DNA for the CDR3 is TGTGCCAGCTCACCACAGGTTGGGAGGAAAAGGGCCTACGAGCAGTACTTC. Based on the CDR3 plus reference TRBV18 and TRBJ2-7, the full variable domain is NAGVMQNPRHLVRRRGQEARLRCSPMKGHSHVYWYRQLPEEGLKFMVYLQKENIIDESGMPKERFSAEFPKEGPSILRIQQVVRGDSAAYFCASSPQVGRKRAYEQYFGPGTRLTVT.

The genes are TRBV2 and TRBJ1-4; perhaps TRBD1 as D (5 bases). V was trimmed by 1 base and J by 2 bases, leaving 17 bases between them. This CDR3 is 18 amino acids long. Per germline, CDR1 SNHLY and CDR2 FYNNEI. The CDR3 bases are TGTGCCAGCAGTGAAGAGTTGGGCAGGGCGACTACTAATGAAAAACTGTTTTTT. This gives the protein CASSEELGRATTNEKLFF.

CDR3 in DNA: TGTGCCAGCAGTTCCCGGACAGGGGGGACTGAAGCTTTCTTT. Amino acid sequence: CASSSRTGGTEAFF. The rearrangement joins TRBV6-5 to TRBJ1-1; 10 bases align to TRBD1. The V segment lost 4 bases and the J segment 5 bases; nucleotides outside the gene matches: 4. Germline assignment: CDR1 MNHEY and CDR2 SVGAGI. The CDR3 spans 14 residues.

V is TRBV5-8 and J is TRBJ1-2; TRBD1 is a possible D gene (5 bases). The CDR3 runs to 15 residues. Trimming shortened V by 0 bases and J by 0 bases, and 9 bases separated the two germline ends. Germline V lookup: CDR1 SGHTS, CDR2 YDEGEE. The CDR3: CASSLADRTNYGYTF. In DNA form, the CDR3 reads TGTGCCAGCAGCTTGGCCGACAGAACTAACTATGGCTACACCTTC. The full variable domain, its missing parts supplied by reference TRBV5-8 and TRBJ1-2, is EAGVTQSPTHLIKTRGQQATLRCSPISGHTSVYWYQQALGLGLQFLLWYDEGEERNRGNFPPRFSGRQFPNYSSELNVNALELEDSALYLCASSLADRTNYGYTFGSGTRLTVV.

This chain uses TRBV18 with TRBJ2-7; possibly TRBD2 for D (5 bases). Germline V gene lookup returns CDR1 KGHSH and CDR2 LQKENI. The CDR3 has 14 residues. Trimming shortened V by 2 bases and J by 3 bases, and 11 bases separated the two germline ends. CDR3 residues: CASSPSGINYEQYF. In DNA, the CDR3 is TGTGCCAGCTCACCATCGGGGATTAACTACGAGCAGTACTTC. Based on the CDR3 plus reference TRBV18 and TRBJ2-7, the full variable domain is NAGVMQNPRHLVRRRGQEARLRCSPMKGHSHVYWYRQLPEEGLKFMVYLQKENIIDESGMPKERFSAEFPKEGPSILRIQQVVRGDSAAYFCASSPSGINYEQYFGPGTRLTVT.

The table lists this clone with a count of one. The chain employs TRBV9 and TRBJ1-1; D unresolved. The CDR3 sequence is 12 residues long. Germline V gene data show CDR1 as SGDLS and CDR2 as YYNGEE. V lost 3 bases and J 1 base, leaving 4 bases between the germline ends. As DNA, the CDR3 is TGTGCCAGCAGCGCCTGGAACACTGAAGCTTTCTTT. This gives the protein CASSAWNTEAFF. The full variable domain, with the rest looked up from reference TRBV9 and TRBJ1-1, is DSGVTQTPKHLITATGQRVTLRCSPRSGDLSVYWYQQSLDQGLQFLIQYYNGEERAKGNILERFSAQQFPDLHSELNLSSLELGDSALYFCASSAWNTEAFFGQGTRLTVV.

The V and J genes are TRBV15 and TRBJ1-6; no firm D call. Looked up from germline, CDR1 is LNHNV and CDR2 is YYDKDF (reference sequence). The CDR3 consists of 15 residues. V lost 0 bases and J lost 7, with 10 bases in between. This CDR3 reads CATSRDPRGNSPLHF. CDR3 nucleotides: TGTGCCACCAGCAGAGATCCGAGAGGCAATTCACCCCTCCACTTT.

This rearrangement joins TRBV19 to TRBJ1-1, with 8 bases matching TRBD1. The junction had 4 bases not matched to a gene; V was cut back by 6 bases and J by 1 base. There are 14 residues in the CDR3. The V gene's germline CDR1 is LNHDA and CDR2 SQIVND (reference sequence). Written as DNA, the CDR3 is TGTGCCAGTAGGGCAGGGGGCACGAACACTGAAGCTTTCTTT. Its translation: CASRAGGTNTEAFF.

The CDR3 here is CASSPQREGFYEQYF. As DNA, the CDR3 is TGCGCCAGCAGCCCGCAGCGGGAGGGCTTCTACGAGCAGTACTTC. V and J are TRBV4-1 and TRBJ2-7; 10 nucleotides agree with TRBD2. This CDR3 has 15 residues. CDR1 and CDR2 from the germline V gene are MGHRA and YSYEKL. V shed 4 bases and J 3 bases; nucleotides not matched to a gene: 6.

The CDR3 region is CASSVGLGRETQYF. CDR3 DNA: TGTGCCAGCAGCGTAGGACTGGGGAGGGAGACCCAGTACTTC. The gene calls are TRBV9 and TRBJ2-5, with a weak D call TRBD2 (6 bases). Trimming shortened V by 0 bases and J by 5 bases, and 11 bases separated the two germline ends. Germline assignment: CDR1 SGDLS and CDR2 YYNGEE. CDR3 length: 14 residues.